The sequence of this TCR beta chain was determined in a study of cytomegalovirus exposure and HLA in healthy donors. Germline V gene lookup returns CDR1 SGHDT and CDR2 YYEEEE. The CDR3 loop spans 19 amino acids. With V trimmed by 1 base and J by 2 bases, 12 bases remained unmatched. Vbeta (60) and Jbeta (13) primers were used in the PCR. Using immunoSEQ multiplex PCR, the repertoire was profiled, and TCRdb retains in-frame clones only, with some absent. This table holds about 180,000 clones, almost 85% found once. The sequencing input was PBMCs. The V gene is TRBV5-6, the J gene TRBJ2-7; 13 bases agree with TRBD2. The clonotype was recovered from a woman aged 50 to 60 in good health and CMV-seronegative. CDR3 loop: CASSLSSGLAGVFTYEQYF. The CDR3 DNA reads as TGTGCCAGCAGCTTGTCCAGTGGACTAGCGGGAGTTTTCACCTACGAGCAGTACTTC.